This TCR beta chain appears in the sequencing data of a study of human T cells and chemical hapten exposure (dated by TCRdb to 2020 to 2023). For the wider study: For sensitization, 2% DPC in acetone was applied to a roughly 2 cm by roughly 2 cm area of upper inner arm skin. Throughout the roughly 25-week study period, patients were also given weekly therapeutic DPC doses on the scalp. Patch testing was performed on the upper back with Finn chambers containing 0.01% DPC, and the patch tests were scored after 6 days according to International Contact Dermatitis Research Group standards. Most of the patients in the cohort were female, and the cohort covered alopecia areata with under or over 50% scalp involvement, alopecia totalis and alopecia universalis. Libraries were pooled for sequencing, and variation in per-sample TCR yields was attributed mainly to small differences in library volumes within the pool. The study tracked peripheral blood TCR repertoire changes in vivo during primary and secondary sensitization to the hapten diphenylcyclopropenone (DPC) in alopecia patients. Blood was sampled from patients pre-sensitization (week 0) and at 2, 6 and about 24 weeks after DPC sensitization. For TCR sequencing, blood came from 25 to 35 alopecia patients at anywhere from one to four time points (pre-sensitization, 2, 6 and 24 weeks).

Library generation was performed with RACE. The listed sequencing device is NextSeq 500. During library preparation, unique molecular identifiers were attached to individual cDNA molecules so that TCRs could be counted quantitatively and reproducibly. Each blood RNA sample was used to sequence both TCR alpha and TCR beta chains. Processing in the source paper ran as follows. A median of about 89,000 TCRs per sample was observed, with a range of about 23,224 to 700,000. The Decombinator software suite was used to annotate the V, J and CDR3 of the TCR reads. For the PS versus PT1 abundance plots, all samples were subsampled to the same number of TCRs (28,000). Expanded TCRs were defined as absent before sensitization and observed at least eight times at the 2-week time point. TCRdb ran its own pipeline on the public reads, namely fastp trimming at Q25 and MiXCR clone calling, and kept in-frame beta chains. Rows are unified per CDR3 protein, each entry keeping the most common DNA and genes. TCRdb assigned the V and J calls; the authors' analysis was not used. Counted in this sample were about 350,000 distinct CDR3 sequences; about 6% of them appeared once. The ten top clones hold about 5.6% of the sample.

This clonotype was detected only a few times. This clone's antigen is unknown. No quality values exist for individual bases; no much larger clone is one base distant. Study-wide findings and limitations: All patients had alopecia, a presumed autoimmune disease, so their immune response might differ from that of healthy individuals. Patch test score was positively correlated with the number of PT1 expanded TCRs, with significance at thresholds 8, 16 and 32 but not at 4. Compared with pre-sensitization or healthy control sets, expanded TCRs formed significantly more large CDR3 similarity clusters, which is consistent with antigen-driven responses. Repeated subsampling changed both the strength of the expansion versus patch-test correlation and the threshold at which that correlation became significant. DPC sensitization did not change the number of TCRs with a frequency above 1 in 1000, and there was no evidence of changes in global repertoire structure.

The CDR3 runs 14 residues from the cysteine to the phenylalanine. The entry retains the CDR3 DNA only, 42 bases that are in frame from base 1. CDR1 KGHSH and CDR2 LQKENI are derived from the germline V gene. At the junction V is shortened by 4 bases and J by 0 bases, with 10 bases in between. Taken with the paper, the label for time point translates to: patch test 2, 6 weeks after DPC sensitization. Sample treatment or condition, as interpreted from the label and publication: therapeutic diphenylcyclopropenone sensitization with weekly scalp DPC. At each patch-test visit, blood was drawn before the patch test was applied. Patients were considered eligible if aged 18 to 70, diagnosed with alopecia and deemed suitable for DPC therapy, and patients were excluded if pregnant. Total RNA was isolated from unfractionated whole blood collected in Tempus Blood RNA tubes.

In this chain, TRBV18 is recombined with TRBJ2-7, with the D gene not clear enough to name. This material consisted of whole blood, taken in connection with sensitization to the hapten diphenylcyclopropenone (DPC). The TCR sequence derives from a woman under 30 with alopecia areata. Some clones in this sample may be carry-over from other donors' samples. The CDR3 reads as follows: CASSQDGPSYEQYF. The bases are TGTGCCAGCTCACAGGACGGTCCCTCCTACGAGCAGTACTTC. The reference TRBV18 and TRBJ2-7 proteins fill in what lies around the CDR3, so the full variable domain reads NAGVMQNPRHLVRRRGQEARLRCSPMKGHSHVYWYRQLPEEGLKFMVYLQKENIIDESGMPKERFSAEFPKEGPSILRIQQVVRGDSAAYFCASSQDGPSYEQYFGPGTRLTVT.